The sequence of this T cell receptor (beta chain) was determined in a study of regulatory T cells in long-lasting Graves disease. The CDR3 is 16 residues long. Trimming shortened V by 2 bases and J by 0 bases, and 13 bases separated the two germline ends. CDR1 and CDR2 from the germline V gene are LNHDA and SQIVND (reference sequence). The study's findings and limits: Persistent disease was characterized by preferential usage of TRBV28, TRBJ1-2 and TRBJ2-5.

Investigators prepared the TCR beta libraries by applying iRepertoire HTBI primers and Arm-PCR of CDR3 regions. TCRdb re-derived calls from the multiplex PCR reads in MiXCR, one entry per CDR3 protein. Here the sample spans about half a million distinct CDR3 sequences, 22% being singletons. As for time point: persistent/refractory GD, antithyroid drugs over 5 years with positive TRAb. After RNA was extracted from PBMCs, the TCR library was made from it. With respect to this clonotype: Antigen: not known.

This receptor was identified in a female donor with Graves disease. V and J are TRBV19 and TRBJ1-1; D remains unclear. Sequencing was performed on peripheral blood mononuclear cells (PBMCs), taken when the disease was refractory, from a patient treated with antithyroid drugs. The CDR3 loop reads CASSIRSGALNTEAFF. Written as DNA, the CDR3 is TGTGCCAGTAGTATAAGAAGCGGAGCCTTGAACACTGAAGCTTTCTTT.